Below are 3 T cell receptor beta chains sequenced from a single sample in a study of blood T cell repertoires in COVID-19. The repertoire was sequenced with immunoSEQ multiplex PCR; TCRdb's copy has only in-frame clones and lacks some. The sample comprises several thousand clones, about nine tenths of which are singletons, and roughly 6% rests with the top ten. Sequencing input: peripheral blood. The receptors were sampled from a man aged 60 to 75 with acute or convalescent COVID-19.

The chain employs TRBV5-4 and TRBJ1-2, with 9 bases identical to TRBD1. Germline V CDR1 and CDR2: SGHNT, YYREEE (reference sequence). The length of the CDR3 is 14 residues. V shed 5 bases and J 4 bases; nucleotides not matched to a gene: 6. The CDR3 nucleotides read TGTGCCAGCAGGGAACAGGGGGCCGCCTATGGCTACACCTTC. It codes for CASREQGAAYGYTF.

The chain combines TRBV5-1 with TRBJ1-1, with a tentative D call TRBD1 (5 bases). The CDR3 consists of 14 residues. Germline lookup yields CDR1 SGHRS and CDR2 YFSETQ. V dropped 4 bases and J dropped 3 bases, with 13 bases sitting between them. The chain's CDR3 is CASSLRGEDTEAFF. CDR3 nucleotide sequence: TGCGCCAGCAGCCTGCGGGGGGAGGACACTGAAGCTTTCTTT. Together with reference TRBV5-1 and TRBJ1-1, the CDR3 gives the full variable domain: KAGVTQTPRYLIKTRGQQVTLSCSPISGHRSVSWYQQTPGQGLQFLFEYFSETQRNKGNFPGRFSGRQFSNSRSEMNVSTLELGDSALYLCASSLRGEDTEAFFGQGTRLTVV.

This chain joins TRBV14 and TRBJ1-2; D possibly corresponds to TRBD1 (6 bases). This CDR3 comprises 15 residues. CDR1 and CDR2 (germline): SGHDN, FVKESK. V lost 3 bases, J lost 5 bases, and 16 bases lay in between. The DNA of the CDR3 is TGTGCCAGCAGCCACCGGGACAAAACACTTTATGGCTACACCTTC. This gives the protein CASSHRDKTLYGYTF.